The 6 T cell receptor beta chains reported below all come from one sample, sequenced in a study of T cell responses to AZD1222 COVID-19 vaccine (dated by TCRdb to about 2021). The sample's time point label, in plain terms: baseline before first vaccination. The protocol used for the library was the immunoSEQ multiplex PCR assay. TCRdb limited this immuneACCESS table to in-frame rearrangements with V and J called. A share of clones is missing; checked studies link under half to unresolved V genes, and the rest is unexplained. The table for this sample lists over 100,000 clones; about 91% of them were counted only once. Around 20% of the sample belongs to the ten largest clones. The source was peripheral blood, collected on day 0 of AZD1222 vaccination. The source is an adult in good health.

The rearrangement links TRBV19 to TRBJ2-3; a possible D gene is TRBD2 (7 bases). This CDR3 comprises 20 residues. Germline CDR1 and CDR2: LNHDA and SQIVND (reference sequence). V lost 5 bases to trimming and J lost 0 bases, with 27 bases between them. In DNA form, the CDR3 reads TGTGCCAGTAGTCCCCGAGGGGGGGCCGCGTTGTGGGGGAGCACAGATACGCAGTATTTT. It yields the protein CASSPRGGAALWGSTDTQYF.

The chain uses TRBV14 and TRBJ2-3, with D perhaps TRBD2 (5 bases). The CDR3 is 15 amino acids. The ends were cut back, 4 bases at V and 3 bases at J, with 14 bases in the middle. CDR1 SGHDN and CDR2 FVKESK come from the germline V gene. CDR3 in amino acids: CASSPGIKLTDTQYF. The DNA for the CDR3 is TGTGCCAGCAGCCCCGGGATTAAATTAACAGATACGCAGTATTTT. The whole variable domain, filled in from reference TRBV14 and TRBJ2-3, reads EAGVTQFPSHSVIEKGQTVTLRCDPISGHDNLYWYRRVMGKEIKFLLHFVKESKQDESGMPNNRFLAERTGGTYSTLKVQPAELEDSGVYFCASSPGIKLTDTQYFGPGTRLTVL.

CDR3 DNA: TGCGCCAGCAGCTTGGACAGGGATGGCTACACCTTC. Residues: CASSLDRDGYTF. The rearrangement links TRBV5-1 to TRBJ1-2; D might be TRBD1 (6 bases). The ends were cut back, 0 bases at V and 6 bases at J, with 6 bases in the middle. In germline, CDR1 is SGHRS, CDR2 YFSETQ. The CDR3 is 12 residues long.

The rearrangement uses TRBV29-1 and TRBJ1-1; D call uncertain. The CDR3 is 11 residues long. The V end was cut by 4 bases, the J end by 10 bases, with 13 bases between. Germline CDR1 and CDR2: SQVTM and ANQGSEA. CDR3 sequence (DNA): TGCAGCGTTGTAGGAGGGCTTTTAGCTTTCTTT. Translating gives CSVVGGLLAFF. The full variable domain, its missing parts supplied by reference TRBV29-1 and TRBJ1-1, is SAVISQKPSRDICQRGTSLTIQCQVDSQVTMMFWYRQQPGQSLTLIATANQGSEATYESGFVIDKFPISRPNLTFSTLTVSNMSPEDSSIYLCSVVGGLLAFFGQGTRLTVV.

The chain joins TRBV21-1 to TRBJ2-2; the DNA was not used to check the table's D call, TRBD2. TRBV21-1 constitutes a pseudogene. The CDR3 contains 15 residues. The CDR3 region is CASIPDAVLAGELFF. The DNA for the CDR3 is TGTGCCAGCATCCCTGACGCGGTCCTAGCCGGGGAGCTGTTTTTT.

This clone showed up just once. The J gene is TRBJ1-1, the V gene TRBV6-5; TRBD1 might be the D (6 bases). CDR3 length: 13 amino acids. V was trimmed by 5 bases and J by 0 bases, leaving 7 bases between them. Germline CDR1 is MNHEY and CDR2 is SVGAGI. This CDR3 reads CASSRGLNTEAFF. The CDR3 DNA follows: TGTGCCAGCAGTCGGGGGCTGAACACTGAAGCTTTCTTT.